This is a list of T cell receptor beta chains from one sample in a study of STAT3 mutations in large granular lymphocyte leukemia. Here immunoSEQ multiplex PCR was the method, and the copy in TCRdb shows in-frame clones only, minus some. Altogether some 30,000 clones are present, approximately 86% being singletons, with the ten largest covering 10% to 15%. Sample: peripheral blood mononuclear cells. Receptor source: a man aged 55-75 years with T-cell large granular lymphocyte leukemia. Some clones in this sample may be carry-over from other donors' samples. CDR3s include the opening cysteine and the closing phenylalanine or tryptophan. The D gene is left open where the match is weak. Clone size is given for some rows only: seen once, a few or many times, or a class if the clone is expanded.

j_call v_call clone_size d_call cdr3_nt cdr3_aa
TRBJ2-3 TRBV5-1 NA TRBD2 TGCGCCAGCAGCCTAAACCCAGCGGGAGGGAGCACAGATACGCAGTATTTT CASSLNPAGGSTDTQYF
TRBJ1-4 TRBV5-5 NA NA TGTGCCAGCAGCTTGGGGGACGGCGCTAATGAAAAACTGTTTTTT CASSLGDGANEKLFF
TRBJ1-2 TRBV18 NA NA TGTGCCAGCTCACCCTTATTGGGTGGCTACACCTTC CASSPLLGGYTF
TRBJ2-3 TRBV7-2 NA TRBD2 TGTGCCAGCAGCACCCGACTAGCGGGAGTGGGGGATACGCAGTATTTT CASSTRLAGVGDTQYF
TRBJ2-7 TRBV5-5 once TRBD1 TGTGCCAGCAGCTCGGGACAGGGCTGGTCCGAGCAGTACTTC CASSSGQGWSEQYF
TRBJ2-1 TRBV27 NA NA TGTGCCAGCACCCCCCCAAACTCCTACAATGAGCAGTTCTTC CASTPPNSYNEQFF
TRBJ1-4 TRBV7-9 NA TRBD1 TGTGCCAGCAGTCTAGGGGGCGGGGATGAAAAACTGTTTTTT CASSLGGGDEKLFF
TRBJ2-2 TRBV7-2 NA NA TGTGCCAGCAGCTTAGGGACGGCACACACCGGGGAGCTGTTTTTT CASSLGTAHTGELFF
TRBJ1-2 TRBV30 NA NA TGTGCCTGGAGTGTGCCAGGAAACTATGGCTACACCTTC CAWSVPGNYGYTF
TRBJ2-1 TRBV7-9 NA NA TGTGCCAGCAGCTTCTCCTACAATGAGCAGTTCTTC CASSFSYNEQFF
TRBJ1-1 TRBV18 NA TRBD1 TGTGCCAGCTCACCGCTGACTACAGGGGGCAAGGGTGAAGCTTTCTTT CASSPLTTGGKGEAFF
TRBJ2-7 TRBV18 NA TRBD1 TGTGCCAGCTCACCGGGACAGGGGGCTTACGAGCAGTACTTC CASSPGQGAYEQYF
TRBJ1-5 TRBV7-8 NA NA TGTGCCAGCAGCCCCCTTTACGGACAGAGCAGTCAGCCCCAGCATTTT CASSPLYGQSSQPQHF
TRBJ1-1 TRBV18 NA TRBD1 TGTGCCAGCTCAATAAAGGGACAGGGGAGTGACACTGAAGCTTTCTTT CASSIKGQGSDTEAFF
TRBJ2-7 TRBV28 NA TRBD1 TGTGCCAGCAGTCGGGGACAGGGGTACGAGCAGTACTTC CASSRGQGYEQYF
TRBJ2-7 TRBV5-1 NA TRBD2 TGCGCCAGCACTTTTCTAGCGGGAGGGGACTACGAGCAGTACTTC CASTFLAGGDYEQYF
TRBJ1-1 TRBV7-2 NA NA TGTGCCAGCAGCTTTGGGGGCAACCCAAACACTGAAGCTTTCTTT CASSFGGNPNTEAFF
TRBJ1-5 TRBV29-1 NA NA TGCAGCGTTGTAGCGACGGGGAATCCGACCCAGCATTTT CSVVATGNPTQHF
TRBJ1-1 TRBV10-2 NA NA TGCGCCAGCCGGGAACGTGAGGTCACTGAAGCTTTCTTT CASREREVTEAFF
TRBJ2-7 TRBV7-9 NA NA TGTGCCAGCAGCAGGGGGACCTACGAGCAGTACTTC CASSRGTYEQYF
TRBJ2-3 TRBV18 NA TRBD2 TGTGCCAGCTCACCAGGAGGCCAGCTAGCGGGAGGAGGGTCAGATACGCAGTATTTT CASSPGGQLAGGGSDTQYF
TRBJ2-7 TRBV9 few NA TGTGCCAGCAGCCCTACCCCGGATGGAAACCTGCAGTACTTC CASSPTPDGNLQYF
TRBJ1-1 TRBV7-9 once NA TGTGCCAGCAGGGCCGGAATCGTGAAGGACACTGAAGCTTTCTTT CASRAGIVKDTEAFF
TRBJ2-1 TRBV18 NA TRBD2 TGTGCCAGCTCACCTACTAGCGGGAGGGCCGGTGAGCAGTTCTTC CASSPTSGRAGEQFF
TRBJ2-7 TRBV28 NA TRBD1 TGTGCCAGCAGTTTATTCGGGACAGGGGGCTCCTACGAGCAGTACTTC CASSLFGTGGSYEQYF
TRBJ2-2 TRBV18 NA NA TGTGCCAGCTCACTCATGAACACCGGGGAGCTGTTTTTT CASSLMNTGELFF
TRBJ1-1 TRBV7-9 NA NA TGTGCCAGCAGCTTAGGGCAGGGAGCTTTCTTT CASSLGQGAFF
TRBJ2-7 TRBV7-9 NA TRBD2 TGTGCCAGCAGCTTAGAGGGGACTACCTACGAGCAGTACTTC CASSLEGTTYEQYF
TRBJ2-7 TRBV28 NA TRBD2 TGTGCCAGCACCCTTCTGGCGGGAGGTGATGGCGAGCAGTACTTC CASTLLAGGDGEQYF
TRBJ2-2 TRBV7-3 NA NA TGTGCCAGCAGCTTAAGGGGCCCCCAGAACCCCGGGGAGCTGTTTTTT CASSLRGPQNPGELFF
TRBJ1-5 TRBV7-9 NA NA TGTGCCAGCAGCTTAGAGGGACAAGCTTTCAATCAGCCCCAGCATTTT CASSLEGQAFNQPQHF
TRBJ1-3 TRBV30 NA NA TGTGCCTGGCTTCCGGGACATTACACTGGAAACACCATATATTTT CAWLPGHYTGNTIYF
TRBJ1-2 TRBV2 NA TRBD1 TGTGCCAGCAGGGAGACAGGGGGGGGTTCGGGCTACACCTTC CASRETGGGSGYTF
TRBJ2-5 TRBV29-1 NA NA TGCAGCGTTGGAGGGCCTGACGGTGGGACCCAGTACTTC CSVGGPDGGTQYF
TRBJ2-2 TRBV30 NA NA TGTGCCTGGGCCGGGACTTCGAACACCGGGGAGCTGTTTTTT CAWAGTSNTGELFF
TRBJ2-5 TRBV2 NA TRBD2 TGTGCCAGCAGTGGGCTAGCGGGAGGAGAGACCCAGTACTTC CASSGLAGGETQYF
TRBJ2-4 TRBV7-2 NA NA TGTGCCAGCAGCCCGTGGAGGCCTTTAGCCAAAAACATTCAGTACTTC CASSPWRPLAKNIQYF
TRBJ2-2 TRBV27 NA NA TGTGCCACCCAGAGGTCGGACACCGGGGAGCTGTTTTTT CATQRSDTGELFF
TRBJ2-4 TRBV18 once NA TGTGCCAGCTCACCAGATCGGGCGCAAAACATTCAGTACTTC CASSPDRAQNIQYF
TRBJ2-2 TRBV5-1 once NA TGCGCCAGCAGCGCTGGGGGCAACACCGGGGAGCTGTTTTTT CASSAGGNTGELFF
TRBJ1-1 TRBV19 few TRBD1 TGTGCCAGTAGTGCAACAGGGGACACTGAAGCTTTCTTT CASSATGDTEAFF
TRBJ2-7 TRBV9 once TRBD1 TGTGCCAGCAGCAGGGACAGCCTCGACGAGCAGTACTTC CASSRDSLDEQYF
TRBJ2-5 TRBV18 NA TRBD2 TGTGCCAGCTCATCAGGCACTAGCGGGAGGGCGCGCCAAGAGACCCAGTACTTC CASSSGTSGRARQETQYF
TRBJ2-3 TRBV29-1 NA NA TGCAGCGTTGTGGACACTACGCAGTATTTT CSVVDTTQYF